The entry that follows covers one T cell receptor beta chain sequence. The antigen remains unidentified. The sample is drawn from a study of cytomegalovirus exposure and HLA in healthy donors. Study overall: About 85 million unique TCRs from HLA-typed donors were held in an early release of data. Whole-study findings and limits: Accurate prediction of HLA-A and HLA-B alleles (for most subjects) was reportedly achieved from TCR beta sequences. Fewer than 20,000 TCR beta sequences were associated with HLA alleles at 0.05 false discovery rate in a later analysis. When a later analysis was performed, an Asian-associated ancestry cluster reportedly had fewer N-insertions than the roughly 700-donor mean.

A multiplex PCR was run with 60 Vbeta primers and 13 Jbeta primers. The method was immunoSEQ multiplex PCR; TCRdb's version includes in-frame clones alone and lacks a portion of them. Here the sample spans about 140,000 clones, around 81% being singletons. Trimming shortened V by 3 bases and J by 3 bases, and 17 bases separated the two germline ends. The CDR3 contains 16 residues. The germline V gene encodes CDR1 SGHTA and CDR2 FQGNSA. The V gene is TRBV7-2, the J gene TRBJ1-2; TRBD1 might be the D (6 bases). Sequencing used PBMCs. The TCR was taken from a male donor in good health and CMV-seronegative. The CDR3 region is CASSFRGLGRDYGYTF. The CDR3 nucleotides read TGTGCCAGCAGCTTCAGGGGACTCGGGAGGGACTATGGCTACACCTTC. Full variable domain (outside the CDR3, taken from reference TRBV7-2 and TRBJ1-2): GAGVSQSPSNKVTEKGKDVELRCDPISGHTALYWYRQSLGQGLEFLIYFQGNSAPDKSGLPSDRFSAERTGGSVSTLTIQRTQQEDSAVYLCASSFRGLGRDYGYTFGSGTRLTVV.